Listed here is a single TCR beta chain. This clone's antigen is unknown. The sample holds no much larger clone one base away, and base qualities are not on file. Using the deep immunoSEQ assay, multiplex PCR amplified TCR CDR3 regions from genomic DNA. Extracted genomic DNA from each cell subset was distributed evenly across all wells of several immunoSEQ 96-well plates, and each plate was treated as a replicate. Each replicate PCR for unsorted PBMC received 300 to 350 ng genomic DNA, equal to tens of thousands of T cell genomes. Unsorted PBMC genomic DNA was sequenced across ten immunoSEQ deep assay plates. Purified libraries were quantified with a Qubit 3.0 fluorometer, sized on a Bioanalyzer 2100, and re-quantified with the KAPA Library Quantification kit. Every immunoSEQ 96-well plate was sequenced on a dedicated single-read 150-cycle Illumina NextSeq 550 flow cell. Per the source publication's procedure: Because the immunoSEQ output included only junctional sequences and no quality scores, the filtering could not be the same as the filtering used for full-length reads. To assign V/J genes and CDR3, sequences were annotated using PyIR, a Python wrapper for IgBLAST v1.9, with IMGT germline references. Any read was removed if the V/J assignment was weak (E-value above 1e-6), the CDR3 was missing, or the read contained stop codons, out-of-frame junctions, or ambiguous translated residues. V3J clonotypes were defined by identical inferred V gene, J gene, and CDR3 amino acid sequence. The percentage overlap between two repertoires was calculated by dividing the number of shared unique clonotypes by the size of the smaller repertoire. RTK rarefaction, the Chao1 estimator, and Recon v2.1 estimates of unobserved clonotypes were used to assess repertoire richness. Drawn from immuneACCESS, this table holds only the in-frame rearrangements with V and J called that TCRdb kept. Clones are partly lost; checked studies trace under half to an unresolved V gene and leave the rest unexplained. For V, J and clone size, that table is used; D and trimming come from the DNA. Present in this sample are more than 450,000 clones, less than 85% of which were seen just once. 10% to 15% of the sample is in the top ten clones.

Donors were healthy HIV-negative adults with no recently reported acute infections or vaccinations. Every donor was a Caucasian adult residing in Nashville, Tennessee, USA. For unsorted samples, 75 million to 90 million PBMCs were counted and genomic DNA was extracted with the QIAamp DNA Blood Mini kit. Blood was obtained by leukapheresis, after which PBMCs were separated by Ficoll-Histopaque density gradient centrifugation and cryopreserved in liquid nitrogen vapor phase. V is trimmed back by 4 bases and J by 3 bases, and the junction contains 13 bases that no gene match accounts for. Spanning cysteine to phenylalanine, the CDR3 consists of 16 amino acids. Only CDR3 DNA remains: 48 bases, in frame from the first base. CDR1 and CDR2 are read off the germline V gene (reference sequence) as SGHNT and YYREEE. The entry originates in a study of shared clonotypes between healthy human individuals (dated by TCRdb to about 2020). About the study as a whole: Two women and a few men aged 18 to 49 years were included in the cohort. To estimate repertoire size and how much clonotype sharing occurs between individuals, the study deeply sequenced the blood TCR repertoires of five healthy adults. Different laboratories and diverse techniques were used to prepare libraries and sequence TCR repertoires, to increase sequencing depth and limit assay-specific biases. Leukapheresis yielded between about 0.85 and 10 billion PBMCs per donor. Here is what the overall study found, with its caveats: Sampling was restricted to blood, and TCR repertoires in tissues likely differ from the TCR repertoires found in blood. Pairwise subsampling led to the expectation that sequencing depth would affect the degree of clonotype sharing among donors. Because the study included a small number of donors, the genetic and exposure-history diversity represented was limited.

Material for sequencing was PBMCs. This receptor was identified in a woman aged 40 to 55 in good health. Some clones in this sample may be carry-over from other donors' samples. The sequence joins TRBV5-4 to TRBJ2-7; 7 middle bases align to TRBD2. The bases read TGTGCCAGCAGCACCCGACTAGCAGGAACTAGCTACGAGCAGTACTTC. This encodes CASSTRLAGTSYEQYF.